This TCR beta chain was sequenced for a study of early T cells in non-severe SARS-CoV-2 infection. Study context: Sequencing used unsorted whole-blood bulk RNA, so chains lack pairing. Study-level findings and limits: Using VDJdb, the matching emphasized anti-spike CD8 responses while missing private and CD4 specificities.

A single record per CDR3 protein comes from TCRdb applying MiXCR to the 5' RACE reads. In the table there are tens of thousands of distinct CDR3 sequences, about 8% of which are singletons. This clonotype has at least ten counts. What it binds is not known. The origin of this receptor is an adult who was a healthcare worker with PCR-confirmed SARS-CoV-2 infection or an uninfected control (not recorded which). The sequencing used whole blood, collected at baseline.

CDR3 region: CASTRQRGSSYNEQFF. The CDR3 DNA reads as TGTGCCAGCACCAGACAGAGGGGGTCTTCCTACAATGAGCAGTTCTTC. The chain links TRBV6-5 to TRBJ2-1; a possible D gene is TRBD1 (6 bases). The V end lost 7 bases, the J end lost 1 base, and 17 bases lay between the germline ends. The germline gives CDR1 MNHEY, CDR2 SVGAGI. CDR3 length: 16 residues.